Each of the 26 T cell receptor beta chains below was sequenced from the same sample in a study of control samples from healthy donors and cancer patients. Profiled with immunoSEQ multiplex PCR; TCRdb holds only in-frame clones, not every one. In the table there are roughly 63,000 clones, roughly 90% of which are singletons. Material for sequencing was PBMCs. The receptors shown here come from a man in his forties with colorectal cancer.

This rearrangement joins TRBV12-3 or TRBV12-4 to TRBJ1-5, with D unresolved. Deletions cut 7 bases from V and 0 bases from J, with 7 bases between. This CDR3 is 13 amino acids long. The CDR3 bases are TGTGCCAGCACCGCCAATAGCAATCAGCCCCAGCATTTT. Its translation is CASTANSNQPQHF.

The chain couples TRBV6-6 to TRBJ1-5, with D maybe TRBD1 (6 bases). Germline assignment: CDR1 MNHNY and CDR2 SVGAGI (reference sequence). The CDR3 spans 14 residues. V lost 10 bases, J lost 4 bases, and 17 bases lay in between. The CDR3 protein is CATNGQKPNQPQHF. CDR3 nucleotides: TGTGCCACCAACGGACAGAAGCCTAATCAGCCCCAGCATTTT.

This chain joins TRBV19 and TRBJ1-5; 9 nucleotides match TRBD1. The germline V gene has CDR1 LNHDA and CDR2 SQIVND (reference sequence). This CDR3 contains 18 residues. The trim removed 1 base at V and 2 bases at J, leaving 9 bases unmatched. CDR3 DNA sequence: TGTGCCAGTAGTATAGGCGGACAGGGGTGGTTGGGCAATCAGCCCCAGCATTTT. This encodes CASSIGGQGWLGNQPQHF.

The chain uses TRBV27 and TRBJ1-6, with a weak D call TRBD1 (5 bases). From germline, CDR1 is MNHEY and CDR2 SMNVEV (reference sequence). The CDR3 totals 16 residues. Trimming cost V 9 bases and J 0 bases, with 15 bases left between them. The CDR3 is CASRAGISSYNSPLHF. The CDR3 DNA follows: TGTGCCAGTAGGGCAGGGATAAGCTCCTATAATTCACCCCTCCACTTT.

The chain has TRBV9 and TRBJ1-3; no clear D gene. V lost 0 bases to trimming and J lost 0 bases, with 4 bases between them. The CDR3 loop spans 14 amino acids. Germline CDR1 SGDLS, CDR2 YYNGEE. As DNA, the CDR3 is TGTGCCAGCAGCGTAGTAGGCTCTGGAAACACCATATATTTT. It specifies CASSVVGSGNTIYF.

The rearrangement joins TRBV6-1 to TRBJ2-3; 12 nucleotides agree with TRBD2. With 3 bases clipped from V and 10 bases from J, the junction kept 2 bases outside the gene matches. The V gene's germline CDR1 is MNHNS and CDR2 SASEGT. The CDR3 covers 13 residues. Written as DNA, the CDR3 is TGTGCCAGCAGTGATCTAGCGGGGGGGGCGCAGTATTTT. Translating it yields CASSDLAGGAQYF.

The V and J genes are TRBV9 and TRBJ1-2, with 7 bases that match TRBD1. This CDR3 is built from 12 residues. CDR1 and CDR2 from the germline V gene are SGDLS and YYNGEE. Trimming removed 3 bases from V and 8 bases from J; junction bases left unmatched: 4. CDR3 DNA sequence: TGTGCCAGCAGCGGCCGGACAGGAGGCTACACCTTC. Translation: CASSGRTGGYTF. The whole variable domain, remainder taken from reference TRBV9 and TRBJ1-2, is DSGVTQTPKHLITATGQRVTLRCSPRSGDLSVYWYQQSLDQGLQFLIQYYNGEERAKGNILERFSAQQFPDLHSELNLSSLELGDSALYFCASSGRTGGYTFGSGTRLTVV.

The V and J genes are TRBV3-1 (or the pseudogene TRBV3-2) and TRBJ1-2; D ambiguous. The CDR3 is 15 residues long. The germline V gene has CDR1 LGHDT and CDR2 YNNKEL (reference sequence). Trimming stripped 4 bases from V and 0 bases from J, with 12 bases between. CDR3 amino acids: CASSPRFTSNYGYTF. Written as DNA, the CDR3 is TGTGCCAGCAGCCCCCGATTTACATCTAACTATGGCTACACCTTC.

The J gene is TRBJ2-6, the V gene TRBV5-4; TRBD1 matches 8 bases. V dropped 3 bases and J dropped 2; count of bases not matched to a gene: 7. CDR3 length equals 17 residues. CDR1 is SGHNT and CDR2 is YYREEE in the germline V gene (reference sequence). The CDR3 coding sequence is TGTGCCAGCAGCTCCGGGACAGGAGGGACTGGGGCCAACGTCCTGACTTTC. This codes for CASSSGTGGTGANVLTF.

The CDR3 spells CASSIRQGEAFF. CDR3 sequence (DNA): TGTGCCAGCAGCATCCGCCAGGGTGAAGCTTTCTTT. V gene TRBV14 combines with J gene TRBJ1-1; the D gene is possibly TRBD1 (5 bases). The CDR3 totals 12 residues. CDR1 is SGHDN and CDR2 is FVKESK in the germline V gene. V was cut by 5 bases and J by 7 bases, with 11 bases left in between.

The CDR3 DNA reads TGTGCCAGCAGTATTGGTACAGTCTATAATTCACCCCTCCACTTT. Translation gives CASSIGTVYNSPLHF. This chain links TRBV2 with TRBJ1-6; D ambiguous. CDR3 length: 15 residues. Germline V CDR1 and CDR2: SNHLY, FYNNEI. Trimming removed 5 bases at V and 3 bases at J, with 11 bases between.

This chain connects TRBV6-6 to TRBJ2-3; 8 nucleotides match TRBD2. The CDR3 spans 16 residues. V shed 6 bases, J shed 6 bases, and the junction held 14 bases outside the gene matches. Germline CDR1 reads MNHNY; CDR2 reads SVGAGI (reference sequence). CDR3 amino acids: CASSHRTSTDRDTQYF. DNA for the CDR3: TGTGCCAGCAGCCACCGGACTAGCACTGATCGGGATACGCAGTATTTT.

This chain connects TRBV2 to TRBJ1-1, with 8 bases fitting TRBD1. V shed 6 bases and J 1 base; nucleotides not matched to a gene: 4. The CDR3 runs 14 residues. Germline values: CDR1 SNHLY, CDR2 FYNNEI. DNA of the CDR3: TGTGCCAGCAGGGAACAGGGGGGGAACACTGAAGCTTTCTTT. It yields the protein CASREQGGNTEAFF.

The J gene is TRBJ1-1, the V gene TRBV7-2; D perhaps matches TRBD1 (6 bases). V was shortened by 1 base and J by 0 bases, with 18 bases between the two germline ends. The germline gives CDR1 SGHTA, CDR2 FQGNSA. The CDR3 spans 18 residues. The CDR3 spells CASSLVSGARPMNTEAFF. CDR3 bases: TGTGCCAGCAGCTTAGTGTCGGGGGCTCGTCCAATGAACACTGAAGCTTTCTTT.

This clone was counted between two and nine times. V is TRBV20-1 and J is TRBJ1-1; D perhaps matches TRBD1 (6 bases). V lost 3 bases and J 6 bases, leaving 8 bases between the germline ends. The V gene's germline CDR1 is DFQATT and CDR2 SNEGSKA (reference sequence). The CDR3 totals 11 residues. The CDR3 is CSASQGPEAFF. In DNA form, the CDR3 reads TGCAGTGCTAGCCAGGGGCCTGAAGCTTTCTTT.

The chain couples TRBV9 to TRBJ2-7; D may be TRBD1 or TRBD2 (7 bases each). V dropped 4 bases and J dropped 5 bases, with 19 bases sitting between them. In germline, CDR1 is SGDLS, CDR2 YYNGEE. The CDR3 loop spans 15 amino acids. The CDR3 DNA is TGTGCCAGCAGCAGTTACCCCAGGGGGAGGGACGAGCAGTACTTC. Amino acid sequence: CASSSYPRGRDEQYF.

CDR3 protein: CASSLDYAPQETQYF. The CDR3 DNA reads as TGCGCCAGCAGCTTGGACTATGCGCCACAAGAGACCCAGTACTTC. The V gene is TRBV5-1, the J gene TRBJ2-5, with D hard to call. Germline assignment: CDR1 SGHRS and CDR2 YFSETQ. V lost 0 bases and J lost 2, with 11 bases in between. The CDR3 totals 15 residues.

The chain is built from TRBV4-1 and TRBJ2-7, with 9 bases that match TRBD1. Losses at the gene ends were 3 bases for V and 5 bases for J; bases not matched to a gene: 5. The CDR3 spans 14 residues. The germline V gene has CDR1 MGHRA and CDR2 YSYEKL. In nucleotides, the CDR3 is TGCGCCAGCAGCCAGGACAGGGGTTTGCACGAGCAGTACTTC. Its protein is CASSQDRGLHEQYF.

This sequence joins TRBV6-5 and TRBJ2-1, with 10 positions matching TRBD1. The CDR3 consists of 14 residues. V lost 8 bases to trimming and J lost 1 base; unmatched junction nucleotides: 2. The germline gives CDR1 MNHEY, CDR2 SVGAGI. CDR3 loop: CASDRGLSYNEQFF. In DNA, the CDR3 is TGTGCCAGCGACAGGGGGCTATCCTACAATGAGCAGTTCTTC.

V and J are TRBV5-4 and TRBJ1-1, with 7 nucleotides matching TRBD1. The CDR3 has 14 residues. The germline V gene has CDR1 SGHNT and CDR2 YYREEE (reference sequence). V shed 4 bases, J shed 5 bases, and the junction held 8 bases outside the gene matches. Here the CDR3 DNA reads TGTGCCAGCAGCATCGACAGGGTGGTTACTGAAGCTTTCTTT. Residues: CASSIDRVVTEAFF.

The CDR3 region is CTSSQQRRTRETQYF. The CDR3 DNA is TGCACCAGCAGCCAGCAGCGGAGGACGAGGGAGACCCAGTACTTC. J is TRBJ2-5 and V is TRBV1; the table's D call of TRBD2 was not tested on the DNA. TRBV1 is a pseudogene locus. The length of the CDR3 is 15 residues.

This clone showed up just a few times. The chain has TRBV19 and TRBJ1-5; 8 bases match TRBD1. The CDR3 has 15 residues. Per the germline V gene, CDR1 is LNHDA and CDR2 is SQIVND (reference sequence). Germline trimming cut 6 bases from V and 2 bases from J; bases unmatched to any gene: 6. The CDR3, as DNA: TGTGCCAGTAGGGACAGGGCCAGGGGCAATCAGCCCCAGCATTTT. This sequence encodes CASRDRARGNQPQHF.

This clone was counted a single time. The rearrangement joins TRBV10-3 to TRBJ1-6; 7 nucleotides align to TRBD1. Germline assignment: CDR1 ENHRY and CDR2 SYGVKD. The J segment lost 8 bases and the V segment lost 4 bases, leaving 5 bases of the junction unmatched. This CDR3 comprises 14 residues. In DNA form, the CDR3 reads TGTGCCATCAGTGGGGCAGGGGGGGATTCACCCCTCCACTTT. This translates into CAISGAGGDSPLHF.

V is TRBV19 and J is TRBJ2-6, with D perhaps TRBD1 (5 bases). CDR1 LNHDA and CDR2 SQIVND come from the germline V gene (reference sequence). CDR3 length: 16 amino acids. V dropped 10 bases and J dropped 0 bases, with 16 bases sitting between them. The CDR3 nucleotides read TGTGCCACCCAAGGGGCCAGAAGCTCTGGGGCCAACGTCCTGACTTTC. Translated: CATQGARSSGANVLTF.

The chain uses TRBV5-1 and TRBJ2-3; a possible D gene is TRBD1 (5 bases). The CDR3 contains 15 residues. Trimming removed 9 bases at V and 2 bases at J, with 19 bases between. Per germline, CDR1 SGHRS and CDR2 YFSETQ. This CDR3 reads CATNHWGRNTDTQYF. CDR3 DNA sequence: TGCGCCACCAACCATTGGGGCCGCAACACAGATACGCAGTATTTT.

Here the CDR3 DNA reads TGTGCCAGCAGCTTTACAGGGAGCGCAGATACGCAGTATTTT. It translates to CASSFTGSADTQYF. The V call is TRBV11-3, the J call TRBJ2-3; perhaps TRBD1 as D (6 bases). The germline gives CDR1 SGHNT, CDR2 YENEEA. The CDR3 sequence is 14 residues long. V was clipped by 3 bases and J by 4 bases, with 11 bases between them.